The rows below give T cell receptor beta chains drawn from one sample of a study of cytomegalovirus exposure and HLA in healthy donors. The method was immunoSEQ multiplex PCR; TCRdb's version includes in-frame clones alone and lacks a portion of them. The sample holds 200,000 or so clones, roughly 76% seen once. Sequenced material: PBMCs. These TCRs come from a man aged 35-49 years in good health and CMV-seropositive. Both conserved end residues are part of each CDR3. Fields, in order: V gene, CDR3 length, D gene, clone size, J gene, CDR3 protein, CDR3 DNA. D genes are given only for firm matches. Rows may omit the clone size; those that give it use once, few, many or a size class.

TRBV9	15	TRBD1	.	TRBJ1-5	CASSLGTALGQPQHF	TGTGCCAGCAGCCTGGGGACAGCCCTCGGTCAGCCCCAGCATTTT
TRBV6-5	14	TRBD2	.	TRBJ2-7	CASSSGTSSFEQYF	TGTGCCAGCAGCTCCGGGACTAGCTCGTTTGAGCAGTACTTC
TRBV5-1	15	.	.	TRBJ1-4	CASSLEGGFNEKLFF	TGCGCCAGCAGCTTGGAGGGAGGCTTTAATGAAAAACTGTTTTTT
TRBV5-1	16	.	.	TRBJ2-1	CASSLQWRGPYNEQFF	TGCGCCAGCAGCCTTCAATGGCGGGGGCCCTACAATGAGCAGTTCTTC
TRBV11-3	15	.	.	TRBJ2-7	CASSLGGDPIYEQYF	TGTGCCAGCAGCTTAGGGGGGGACCCGATCTACGAGCAGTACTTC
TRBV7-9	14	TRBD1	.	TRBJ2-7	CASSFGTGGGEQYF	TGTGCCAGCAGCTTCGGGACAGGGGGTGGGGAGCAGTACTTC
TRBV30	16	TRBD2	.	TRBJ2-5	CAWSVGLAGRGETQYF	TGTGCCTGGAGTGTAGGGCTGGCAGGGAGGGGAGAGACCCAGTACTTC
TRBV18	14	TRBD1	once	TRBJ1-1	CASSAGQGRGEAFF	TGTGCCAGCTCGGCGGGACAGGGGAGGGGTGAAGCTTTCTTT
TRBV9	15	.	.	TRBJ1-1	CASSFGQTMNTEAFF	TGTGCCAGCAGCTTTGGACAGACAATGAACACTGAAGCTTTCTTT
TRBV9	16	.	.	TRBJ1-1	CASSPDFRGRDTEAFF	TGTGCCAGCAGCCCTGATTTCCGGGGGAGGGACACTGAAGCTTTCTTT
TRBV5-1	13	.	.	TRBJ2-1	CASSFELRIEQFF	TGCGCCAGCAGCTTCGAGCTCCGTATTGAGCAGTTCTTC
TRBV19	12	.	.	TRBJ2-3	CASSIGPTGKYF	TGTGCCAGTAGTATAGGTCCGACCGGGAAGTATTTT
TRBV30	15	.	few	TRBJ1-5	CAWSARGGDNQPQHF	TGTGCCTGGAGCGCGCGGGGGGGCGACAATCAGCCCCAGCATTTT
TRBV10-3	13	TRBD1	few	TRBJ2-7	CATLDRGRLEQYF	TGTGCCACCTTAGACAGGGGCCGCCTCGAGCAGTACTTC
TRBV5-1	17	.	.	TRBJ2-3	CASSQRTETSRADTQYF	TGCGCCAGCAGCCAAAGGACGGAAACTAGCAGGGCAGATACGCAGTATTTT
TRBV6-1	12	.	.	TRBJ2-1	CASSHQVNEQFF	TGTGCCAGCAGTCATCAGGTCAATGAGCAGTTCTTC
TRBV28	13	TRBD1	once	TRBJ1-5	CASSYRGNQPQHF	TGTGCCAGCAGTTACAGGGGAAATCAGCCCCAGCATTTT
TRBV9	14	TRBD1	.	TRBJ2-7	CASSEGASSYEQYF	TGTGCCAGCAGCGAGGGGGCGAGCTCCTACGAGCAGTACTTC
TRBV5-1	16	TRBD2	.	TRBJ2-1	CASSLAAGEPYNEQFF	TGCGCCAGCAGCTTGGCTGCGGGGGAACCCTACAATGAGCAGTTCTTC
TRBV4-1	16	TRBD2	few	TRBJ2-7	CASSRAGGGPLHEQYF	TGCGCCAGCAGCCGGGCGGGGGGGGGCCCGCTACACGAGCAGTACTTC
TRBV19	14	.	.	TRBJ2-1	CASRISGSYNEQFF	TGTGCCAGTAGGATTAGCGGATCCTACAATGAGCAGTTCTTC
TRBV28	13	.	.	TRBJ2-7	CASRSSPGYEQYF	TGTGCCAGCAGGTCCTCCCCGGGGTACGAGCAGTACTTC